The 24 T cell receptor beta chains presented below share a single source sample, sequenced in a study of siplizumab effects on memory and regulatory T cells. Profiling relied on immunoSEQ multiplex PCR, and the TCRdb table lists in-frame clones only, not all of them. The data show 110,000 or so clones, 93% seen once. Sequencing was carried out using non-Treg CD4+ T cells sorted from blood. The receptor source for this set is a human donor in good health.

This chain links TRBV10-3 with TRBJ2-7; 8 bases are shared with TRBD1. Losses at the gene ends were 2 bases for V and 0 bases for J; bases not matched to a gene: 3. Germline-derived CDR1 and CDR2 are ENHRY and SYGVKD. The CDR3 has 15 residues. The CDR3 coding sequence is TGTGCCATCAGTGAGGGACAGGGAAACTCCTACGAGCAGTACTTC. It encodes CAISEGQGNSYEQYF.

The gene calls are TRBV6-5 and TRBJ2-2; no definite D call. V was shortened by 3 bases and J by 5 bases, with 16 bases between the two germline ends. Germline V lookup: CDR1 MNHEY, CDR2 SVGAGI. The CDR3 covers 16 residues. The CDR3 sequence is CASSYNPRSSTGELFF. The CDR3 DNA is TGTGCCAGCAGTTATAACCCTAGGTCGAGTACCGGGGAGCTGTTTTTT.

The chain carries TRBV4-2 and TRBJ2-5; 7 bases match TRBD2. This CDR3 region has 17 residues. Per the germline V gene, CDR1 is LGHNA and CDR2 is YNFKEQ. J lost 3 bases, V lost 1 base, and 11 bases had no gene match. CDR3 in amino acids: CASSQGTRRAGEETQYF. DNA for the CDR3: TGTGCCAGCAGCCAAGGCACCAGGAGGGCGGGGGAAGAGACCCAGTACTTC.

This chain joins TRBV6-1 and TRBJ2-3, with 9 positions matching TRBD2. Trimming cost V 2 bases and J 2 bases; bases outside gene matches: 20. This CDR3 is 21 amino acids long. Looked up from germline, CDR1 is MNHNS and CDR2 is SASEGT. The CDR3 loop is CASSESLGVSGGLETTDTQYF. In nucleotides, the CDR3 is TGTGCCAGCAGTGAATCCCTTGGCGTTAGCGGGGGCCTTGAGACCACAGATACGCAGTATTTT.

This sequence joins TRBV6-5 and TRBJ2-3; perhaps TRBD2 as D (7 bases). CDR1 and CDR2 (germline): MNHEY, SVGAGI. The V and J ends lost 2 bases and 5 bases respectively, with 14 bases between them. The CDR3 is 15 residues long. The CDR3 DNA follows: TGTGCCAGCAGTTACGAGGGGGGGCCTGTAGATACGCAGTATTTT. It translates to CASSYEGGPVDTQYF.

DNA for the CDR3: TGTGCCAGCAGCCCGGAAACAGGTAGGAGTCAGCCCCAGCATTTT. It translates to CASSPETGRSQPQHF. This sequence joins TRBV5-5 and TRBJ1-5; TRBD1 might be the D (5 bases). Germline CDR1 and CDR2: SGHKS and YYEKEE (reference sequence). The length of the CDR3 is 15 residues. The germline V and J ends were trimmed by 4 bases and 6 bases, with 17 bases remaining between them. Complete variable domain (other parts from reference TRBV5-5 and TRBJ1-5): DAGVTQSPTHLIKTRGQQVTLRCSPISGHKSVSWYQQVLGQGPQFIFQYYEKEERGRGNFPDRFSARQFPNYSSELNVNALLLGDSALYLCASSPETGRSQPQHFGDGTRLSIL.

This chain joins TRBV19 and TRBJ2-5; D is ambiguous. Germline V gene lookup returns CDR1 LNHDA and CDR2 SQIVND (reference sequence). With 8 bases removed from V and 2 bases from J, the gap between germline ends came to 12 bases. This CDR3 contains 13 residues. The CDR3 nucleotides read TGTGCCAGTGGCAACACGCTACAAGAGACCCAGTACTTC. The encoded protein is CASGNTLQETQYF.

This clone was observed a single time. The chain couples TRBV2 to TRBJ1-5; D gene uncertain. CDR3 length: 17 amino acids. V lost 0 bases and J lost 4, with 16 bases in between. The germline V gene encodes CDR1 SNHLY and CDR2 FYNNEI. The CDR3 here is CASSEARFGAPNQPQHF. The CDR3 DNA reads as TGTGCCAGCAGTGAAGCGCGGTTCGGCGCCCCTAATCAGCCCCAGCATTTT.

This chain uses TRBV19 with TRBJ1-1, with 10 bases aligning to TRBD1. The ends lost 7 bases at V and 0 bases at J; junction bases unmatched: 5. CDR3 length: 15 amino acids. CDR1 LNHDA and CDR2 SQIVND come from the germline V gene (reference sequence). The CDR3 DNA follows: TGTGCCAGTAAGACAGGACAGGGGGTGAACACTGAAGCTTTCTTT. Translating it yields CASKTGQGVNTEAFF.

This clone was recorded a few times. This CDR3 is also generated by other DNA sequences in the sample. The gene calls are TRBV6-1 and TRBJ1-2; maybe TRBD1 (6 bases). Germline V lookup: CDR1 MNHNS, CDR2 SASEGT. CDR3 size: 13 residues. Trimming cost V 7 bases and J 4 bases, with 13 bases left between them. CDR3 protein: CASNHGTSYGYTF. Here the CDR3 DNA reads TGTGCCAGCAACCACGGGACATCCTATGGCTACACCTTC.

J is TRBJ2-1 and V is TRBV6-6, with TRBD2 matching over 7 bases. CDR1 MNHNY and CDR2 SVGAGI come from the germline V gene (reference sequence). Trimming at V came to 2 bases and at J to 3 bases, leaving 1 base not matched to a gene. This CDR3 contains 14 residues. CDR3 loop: CASSYGTNYNEQFF. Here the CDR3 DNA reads TGTGCCAGCAGTTACGGGACTAACTACAATGAGCAGTTCTTC.

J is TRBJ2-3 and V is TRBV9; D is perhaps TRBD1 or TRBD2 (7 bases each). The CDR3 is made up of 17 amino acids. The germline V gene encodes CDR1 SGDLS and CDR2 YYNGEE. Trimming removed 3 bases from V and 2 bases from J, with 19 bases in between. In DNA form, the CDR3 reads TGTGCCAGCAGCGCCTCAGCAGGGGGGGGGCTCACAGATACGCAGTATTTT. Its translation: CASSASAGGGLTDTQYF.

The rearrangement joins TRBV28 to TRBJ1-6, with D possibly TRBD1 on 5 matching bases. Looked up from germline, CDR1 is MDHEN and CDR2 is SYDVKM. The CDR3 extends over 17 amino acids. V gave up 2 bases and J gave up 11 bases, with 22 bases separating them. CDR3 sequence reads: CASSLLVGGGSGTPLHF. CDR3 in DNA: TGTGCCAGCAGTTTACTCGTGGGGGGGGGATCAGGGACACCCCTCCACTTT.

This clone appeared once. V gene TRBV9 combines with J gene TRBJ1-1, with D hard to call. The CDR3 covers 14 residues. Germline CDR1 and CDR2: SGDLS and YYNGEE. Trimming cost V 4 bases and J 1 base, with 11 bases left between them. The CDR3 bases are TGTGCCAGCAGCCCGCAGGTGGAGAACACTGAAGCTTTCTTT. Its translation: CASSPQVENTEAFF.

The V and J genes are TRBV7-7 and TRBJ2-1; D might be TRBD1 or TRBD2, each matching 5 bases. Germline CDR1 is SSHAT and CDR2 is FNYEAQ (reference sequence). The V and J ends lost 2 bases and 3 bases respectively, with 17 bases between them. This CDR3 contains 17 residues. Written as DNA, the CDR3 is TGTGCCAGCAGCTTACATCCGGGACCCGGAGACTACAATGAGCAGTTCTTC. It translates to CASSLHPGPGDYNEQFF.

The CDR3 nucleotides read TGTGCCAGTGCGAACAGGGATTTTGGTTCACCCCTCCACTTT. Residues: CASANRDFGSPLHF. J is TRBJ1-6 and V is TRBV6-6; tentatively, D is TRBD1 (6 bases). Germline V gene sequence: CDR1 MNHNY, CDR2 SVGAGI (reference sequence). The CDR3 loop spans 14 amino acids. Deletions cut 9 bases from V and 9 bases from J, with 18 bases between.

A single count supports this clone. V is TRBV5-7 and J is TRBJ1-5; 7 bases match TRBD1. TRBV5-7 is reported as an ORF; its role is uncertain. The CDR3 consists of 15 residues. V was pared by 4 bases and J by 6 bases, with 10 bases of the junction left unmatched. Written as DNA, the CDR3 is TGTGCCAGCAGCCCGCTAGGGGGCGCAAGTCAGCCCCAGCATTTT. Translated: CASSPLGGASQPQHF.

CDR3 sequence: CASSPLEQNYGYTF. CDR3 sequence (DNA): TGTGCCAGCTCACCCCTTGAGCAAAACTATGGCTACACCTTC. This chain uses TRBV18 with TRBJ1-2; D is uncertain. Germline CDR1 and CDR2: KGHSH and LQKENI. The CDR3 sequence is 14 residues long. V was clipped by 3 bases and J by 2 bases, with 10 bases between them. The full variable domain, its missing parts supplied by reference TRBV18 and TRBJ1-2, is NAGVMQNPRHLVRRRGQEARLRCSPMKGHSHVYWYRQLPEEGLKFMVYLQKENIIDESGMPKERFSAEFPKEGPSILRIQQVVRGDSAAYFCASSPLEQNYGYTFGSGTRLTVV.

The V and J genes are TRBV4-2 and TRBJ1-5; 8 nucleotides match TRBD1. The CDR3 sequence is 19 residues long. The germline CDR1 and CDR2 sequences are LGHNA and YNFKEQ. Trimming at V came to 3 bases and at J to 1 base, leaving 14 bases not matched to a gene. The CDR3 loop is CASSQMGQSTGDSNQPQHF. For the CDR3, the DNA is TGTGCCAGCAGCCAGATGGGACAGTCGACAGGGGACAGCAATCAGCCCCAGCATTTT.

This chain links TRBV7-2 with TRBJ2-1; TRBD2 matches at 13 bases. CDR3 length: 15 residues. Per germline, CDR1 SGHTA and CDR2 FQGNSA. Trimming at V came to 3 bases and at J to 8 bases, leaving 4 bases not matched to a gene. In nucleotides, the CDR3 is TGTGCCAGCAGCTTCACTAGCGGGGGGGCCTATGAGCAGTTCTTC. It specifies CASSFTSGGAYEQFF.

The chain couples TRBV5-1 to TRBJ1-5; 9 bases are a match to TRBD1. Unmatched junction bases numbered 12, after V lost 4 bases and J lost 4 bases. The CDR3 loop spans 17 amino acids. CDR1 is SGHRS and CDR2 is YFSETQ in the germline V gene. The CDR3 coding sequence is TGCGCCAGCAGCATAGAACCGGGACAGGGAGGGAATCAGCCCCAGCATTTT. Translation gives CASSIEPGQGGNQPQHF.

The CDR3 loop is CAWSVARPYNEQFF. The DNA for the CDR3 is TGTGCCTGGAGCGTAGCGAGGCCCTACAATGAGCAGTTCTTC. The chain uses TRBV30 and TRBJ2-1; D perhaps matches TRBD2 (5 bases). The CDR3 runs 14 residues. Germline V gives CDR1 GTSNPN, CDR2 SVGIG (reference sequence). Trimming pared 3 bases from V and 2 bases from J, leaving 11 bases between.

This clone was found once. CDR3 nucleotides: TGTGCCAGCAGCTTCACATATGGTCGGTCAAACTATGGCTACACCTTC. This codes for CASSFTYGRSNYGYTF. The chain combines TRBV5-8 with TRBJ1-2; D not resolved. Trimming removed 2 bases from V and 2 bases from J, with 16 bases in between. This CDR3 is 16 amino acids long. Germline V gene data show CDR1 as SGHTS and CDR2 as YDEGEE.

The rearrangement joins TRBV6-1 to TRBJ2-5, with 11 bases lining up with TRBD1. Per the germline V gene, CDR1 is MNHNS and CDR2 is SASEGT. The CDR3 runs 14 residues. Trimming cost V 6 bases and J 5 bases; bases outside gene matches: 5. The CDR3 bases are TGTGCCAGCAGGCCCGGGACAGGGGGGGAGACCCAGTACTTC. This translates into CASRPGTGGETQYF.